The clone carrying this TCR beta chain appeared once. These data originate in a study of blood T cell repertoires in COVID-19. Study at large: T cells, B-cell-depleted T cells, or PBMCs supplied cDNA or gDNA.

Study processing details: Estimated nucleated cell counts came from reference gene primer amplification. The table came from immunoSEQ multiplex PCR; TCRdb's copy has only in-frame clones and leaves some out. V and J calls plus clone size are reproduced from that table; the DNA served to infer D and trimming. This table holds 200,000 or so clones, roughly 80% found once. Sequencing was carried out using peripheral blood. The TCR sequence derives from a woman aged 25 to 39 with acute or convalescent COVID-19.

The CDR3 loop is CASSFLVVSGYTF. The CDR3 DNA reads as TGTGCCAGCAGTTTCTTGGTTGTGAGTGGCTACACCTTC. The chain links TRBV12-3 or TRBV12-4 to TRBJ1-2; D ambiguous. The CDR3 sequence is 13 residues long. V was cut by 3 bases and J by 7 bases, with 12 bases left in between.